What follows describes a single T cell receptor (beta chain). In this sample, this clonotype turned up many times. Its antigen is still unknown. The sample holds no much larger clone one base away, and base qualities are not on file. This sample is part of a study of lung T cells in sarcoidosis with Löfgren's syndrome (dated by TCRdb to 2016 to 2017). With respect to the entire study: Sarcoidosis was characterized as a granulomatous disease that is mostly pulmonary, in which CD4+ T cells accumulate in bronchoalveolar lavage fluid. The repertoire analyses focused on Löfgren's syndrome patients.

V trim: 4 bases; J trim: 5 bases; unmatched bases: 8. CDR1 and CDR2 (MGHDK, SYGVNS) derive from the germline V gene. The CDR3 goes from the cysteine to the phenylalanine over 16 residues. Only CDR3 DNA remains: 48 bases, in frame from the first base. Overall study outcomes, separate from this receptor: Recognition of a sarcoidosis-associated antigen was only suggested, and the antigen itself remained putative and was not identified. In alphabeta pairing analysis, TRAV12-1 preferentially paired with TRBV2, and these paired TCRs showed CDR3 homology. TRAV12-1 and TRBV2 were reported as the most expanded V gene segments in Löfgren's syndrome patients compared with control subjects. Sharing of TRAV12-1 and TRBV2 CDR3 motifs among multiple Lofgren's syndrome patients was reported, suggesting public CD4+ TCR repertoires.

Sequencer: Illumina MiSeq. TCRdb reanalyzed the raw reads on its own, using fastp at Q25 for trimming and MiXCR for clone calling, and kept in-frame beta chains. When rows share a CDR3 protein, they turn into one entry using the most common DNA and genes. Here the sample has more than 50,000 distinct CDR3 sequences; 21% occur a single time. The ten most abundant clones make up about 2.2% of the sample. This clonotype was sampled from a human donor with sarcoidosis (Löfgren's syndrome or another form), or a control subject (not recorded which). The sample taken for sequencing was CD4+ T cells from PBMCs. The chain employs TRBV25-1 and TRBJ2-1; the central 10 bases match TRBD2. The DNA is TGTGCCAGCAGTGTACTAGCGGGAAGCCCGGACAATGAGCAGTTCTTC. This encodes CASSVLAGSPDNEQFF.